These 10 T cell receptor beta chains came from one sample sequenced in a study of STAT5B mutations in CD4+ large granular lymphocyte leukemia. The table came from immunoSEQ multiplex PCR; TCRdb's copy has only in-frame clones and leaves some out. The sample lists fewer than 40,000 clones; just over 75% were seen once. The sample comprised CD4+ T cells from blood buffy coats. These receptors all stem from a human donor in good health.

The rearrangement joins TRBV9 to TRBJ1-3; D unresolved. Germline V gene lookup returns CDR1 SGDLS and CDR2 YYNGEE. There are 16 residues in the CDR3. V was cut by 0 bases and J by 2 bases, with 12 bases left in between. CDR3 loop: CASSVDGRGAGNTIYF. The CDR3 DNA reads as TGTGCCAGCAGCGTAGACGGACGTGGGGCTGGAAACACCATATATTTT.

This chain joins TRBV7-7 and TRBJ2-2, with 10 bases identical to TRBD2. The CDR3 has 17 amino acids. CDR1 is SSHAT and CDR2 is FNYEAQ in the germline V gene (reference sequence). After removal of 5 bases from V and 1 base from J, the junction contained 7 bases not matched to a gene. In DNA form, the CDR3 reads TGTGCCAGCAGCCTACAATTAGCGGGAGGGAACACCGGGGAGCTGTTTTTT. The encoded protein is CASSLQLAGGNTGELFF.

This clone has only a few counts. The chain employs TRBV5-6 and TRBJ1-5; D is undetermined. V lost 5 bases to trimming and J lost 0 bases, with 9 bases between them. CDR1 and CDR2 (germline): SGHDT, YYEEEE. The CDR3 is 14 amino acids. This chain's CDR3 is CASSGQNSNQPQHF. CDR3 sequence (DNA): TGTGCCAGCAGTGGGCAAAATAGCAATCAGCCCCAGCATTTT.

J is TRBJ1-5 and V is TRBV18; the D gene is possibly TRBD1 (6 bases). The CDR3 loop spans 15 amino acids. Deletions cut 6 bases from V and 2 bases from J, with 14 bases between. CDR1 is KGHSH, CDR2 LQKENI, per germline. This CDR3 reads CASSLDRPGNQPQHF. As DNA, the CDR3 is TGTGCCAGCTCGCTCGACAGGCCGGGCAATCAGCCCCAGCATTTT.

The chain uses TRBV19 and TRBJ2-3; TRBD2 matches 10 bases. V lost 6 bases, J lost 2 bases, and 8 bases stayed unmatched. This CDR3 spans 16 amino acids. Germline CDR1 LNHDA, CDR2 SQIVND (reference sequence). The CDR3 loop reads CASSQGLAYATDTQYF. CDR3 coding DNA: TGTGCCAGTAGCCAGGGACTAGCGTACGCCACAGATACGCAGTATTTT.

V and J are TRBV5-6 and TRBJ2-7; D perhaps matches TRBD2 (5 bases). The germline V and J ends were trimmed by 7 bases and 6 bases, with 20 bases remaining between them. The CDR3 consists of 14 residues. Germline CDR1 and CDR2: SGHDT and YYEEEE. CDR3 DNA sequence: TGTGCCAGCGCAAGGAGGCAGTCTGGGGTCGAGCAGTACTTC. Translation gives CASARRQSGVEQYF.

CDR3 region: CASSSFPGRTYEQYF. The CDR3 nucleotides are TGTGCCAGCAGCTCCTTCCCCGGACGGACCTACGAGCAGTACTTC. This rearrangement joins TRBV7-2 to TRBJ2-7; D remains unclear. Trimming left V 4 bases short and J 2 bases short, with 15 bases between. CDR1 SGHTA and CDR2 FQGNSA come from the germline V gene. The CDR3 spans 15 residues.

This clone was observed a handful of times. The V and J genes are TRBV4-2 and TRBJ2-6; possibly TRBD2 for D (6 bases). Per the germline V gene, CDR1 is LGHNA and CDR2 is YNFKEQ. Trimming removed 1 base from V and 8 bases from J, with 18 bases in between. The CDR3 loop spans 17 amino acids. The CDR3 DNA reads as TGTGCCAGCAGCCAAGGCGGGACCCCTACTCGGTCCAACGTCCTGACTTTC. It is translated as CASSQGGTPTRSNVLTF.

This clone was observed a few times. The chain combines TRBV4-3 with TRBJ1-6, with D possibly being TRBD1 (5 bases). CDR3 size: 16 residues. V shed 6 bases and J shed 10 bases, with 22 bases lying between them. Germline V gene lookup returns CDR1 LGHNA and CDR2 YSLEER. Here the CDR3 reads CASRLTAGSGRSPLHF. Written as DNA, the CDR3 is TGCGCCAGCAGGCTTACCGCAGGGTCGGGTCGATCACCCCTCCACTTT.

V gene TRBV10-3 combines with J gene TRBJ2-2; D not certain. Germline CDR1 ENHRY, CDR2 SYGVKD. Trimming removed 0 bases from V and 7 bases from J, with 12 bases in between. The CDR3 length is 15 residues. The CDR3 DNA is TGTGCCATCAGTGAGTCGATCTTGAGGAGCGGGGAGCTGTTTTTT. The encoded protein is CAISESILRSGELFF.